The T cell receptor (beta chain) under discussion was sequenced for a study of OX40 agonist ivuxolimab in advanced cancers. Turning to the study itself: Clinicians treated patients with ivuxolimab, an agonistic anti-OX40 (CD134) antibody. Under the entry rules, prior anti-PD-1, anti-PD-L1 or anti-CTLA-4 therapy was allowed, and around 36% had some.

Excluded were patients having autoimmune disease history or systemic immunosuppression. Peripheral blood came from all dose cohorts at three timepoints. This CDR3 contains 14 residues. Trimming took 5 bases from V and 2 from J, leaving 12 bases between them. Germline V gives CDR1 SEHNR, CDR2 FQNEAQ (reference sequence). Here immunoSEQ multiplex PCR was the method, and the copy in TCRdb shows in-frame clones only, minus some. The table includes approximately 77,000 clones, about 89% detected once. In this sample, this clone turned up once. The chain has TRBV7-9 and TRBJ1-1; TRBD1 might be the D (5 bases). The TCR was taken from an adult with an advanced solid tumor such as melanoma, head and neck, liver or kidney cancer. The specimen was CD4+ or CD8+ T cells sorted from blood, collected in a trial of the OX40 agonist ivuxolimab. Here the CDR3 reads CASSARVVNTEAFF. CDR3 DNA sequence: TGTGCCAGCAGCGCCAGGGTTGTCAACACTGAAGCTTTCTTT. Together with reference TRBV7-9 and TRBJ1-1, the CDR3 gives the full variable domain: DTGVSQNPRHKITKRGQNVTFRCDPISEHNRLYWYRQTLGQGPEFLTYFQNEAQLEKSRLLSDRFSAERPKGSFSTLEIQRTEQGDSAMYLCASSARVVNTEAFFGQGTRLTVV.